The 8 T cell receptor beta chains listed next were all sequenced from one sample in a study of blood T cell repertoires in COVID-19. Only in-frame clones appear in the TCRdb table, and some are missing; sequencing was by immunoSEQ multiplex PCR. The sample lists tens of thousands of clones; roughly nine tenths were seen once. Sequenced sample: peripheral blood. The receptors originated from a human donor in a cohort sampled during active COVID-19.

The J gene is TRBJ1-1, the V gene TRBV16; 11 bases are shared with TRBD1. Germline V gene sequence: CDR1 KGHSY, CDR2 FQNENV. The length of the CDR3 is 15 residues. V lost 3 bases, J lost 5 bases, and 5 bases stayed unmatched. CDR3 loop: CASSQRDRGRTEAFF. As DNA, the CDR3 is TGTGCCAGCAGCCAGCGGGACAGGGGGAGGACTGAAGCTTTCTTT. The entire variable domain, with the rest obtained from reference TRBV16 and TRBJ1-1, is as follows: GEEVAQTPKHLVRGEGQKAKLYCAPIKGHSYVFWYQQVLKNEFKFLISFQNENVFDETGMPKERFSAKCLPNSPCSLEIQATKLEDSAVYFCASSQRDRGRTEAFFGQGTRLTVV.

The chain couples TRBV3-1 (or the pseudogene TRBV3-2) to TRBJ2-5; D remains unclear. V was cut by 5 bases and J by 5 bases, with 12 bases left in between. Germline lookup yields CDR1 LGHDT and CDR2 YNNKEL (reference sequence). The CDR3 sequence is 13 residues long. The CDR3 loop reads CASSEIGSETQYF. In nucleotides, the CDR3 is TGTGCCAGCAGCGAGATCGGGTCGGAGACCCAGTACTTC.

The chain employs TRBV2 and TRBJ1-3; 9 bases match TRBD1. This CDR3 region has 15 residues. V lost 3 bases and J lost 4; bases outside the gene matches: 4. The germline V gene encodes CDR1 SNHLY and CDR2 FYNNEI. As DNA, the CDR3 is TGTGCCAGCAGTGAGGCGGGACAGGGAGGAAACACCATATATTTT. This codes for CASSEAGQGGNTIYF.

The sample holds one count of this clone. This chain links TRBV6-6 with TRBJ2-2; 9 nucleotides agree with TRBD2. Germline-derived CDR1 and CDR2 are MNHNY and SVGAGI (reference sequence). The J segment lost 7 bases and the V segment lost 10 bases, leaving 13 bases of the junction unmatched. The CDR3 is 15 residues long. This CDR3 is CATHGGGAGGGELFF. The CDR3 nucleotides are TGTGCCACCCATGGCGGGGGGGCCGGGGGCGGGGAGCTGTTTTTT.

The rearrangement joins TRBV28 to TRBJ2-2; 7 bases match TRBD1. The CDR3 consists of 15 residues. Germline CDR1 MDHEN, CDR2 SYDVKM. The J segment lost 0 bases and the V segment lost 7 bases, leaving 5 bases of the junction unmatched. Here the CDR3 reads CASILQGPNTGELFF. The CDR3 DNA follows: TGTGCCAGCATACTACAGGGGCCGAACACCGGGGAGCTGTTTTTT. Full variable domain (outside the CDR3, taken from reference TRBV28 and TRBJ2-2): DVKVTQSSRYLVKRTGEKVFLECVQDMDHENMFWYRQDPGLGLRLIYFSYDVKMKEKGDIPEGYSVSREKKERFSLILESASTNQTSMYLCASILQGPNTGELFFGEGSRLTVL.

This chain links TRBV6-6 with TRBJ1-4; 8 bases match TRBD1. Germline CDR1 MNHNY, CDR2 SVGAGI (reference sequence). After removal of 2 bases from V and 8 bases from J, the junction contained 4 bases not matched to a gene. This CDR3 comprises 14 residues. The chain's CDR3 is CASSYAGGREKLFF. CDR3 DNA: TGTGCCAGCAGTTACGCAGGGGGCAGGGAAAAACTGTTTTTT.

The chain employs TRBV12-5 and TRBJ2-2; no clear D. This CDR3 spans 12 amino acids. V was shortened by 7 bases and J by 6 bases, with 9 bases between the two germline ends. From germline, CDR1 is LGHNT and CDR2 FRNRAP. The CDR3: CASALDAGELFF. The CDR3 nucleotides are TGTGCTAGTGCCCTAGATGCCGGGGAGCTGTTTTTT.

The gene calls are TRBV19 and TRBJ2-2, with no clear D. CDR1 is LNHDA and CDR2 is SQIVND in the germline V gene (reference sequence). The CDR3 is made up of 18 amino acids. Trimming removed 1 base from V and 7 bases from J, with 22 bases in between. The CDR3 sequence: CASSIAASVDLSGGELFF. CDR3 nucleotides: TGTGCCAGTAGTATAGCCGCCTCCGTCGATCTTTCGGGCGGGGAGCTGTTTTTT. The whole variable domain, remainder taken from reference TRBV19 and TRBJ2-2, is DGGITQSPKYLFRKEGQNVTLSCEQNLNHDAMYWYRQDPGQGLRLIYYSQIVNDFQKGDIAEGYSVSREKKESFPLTVTSAQKNPTAFYLCASSIAASVDLSGGELFFGEGSRLTVL.